These 19 T cell receptor beta chains were sequenced from one sample in a study of T cell repertoires in cytomegalovirus infection. Antigens for these TCRs are unknown. TCRdb passed the reads through MiXCR, listing each CDR3 protein once. The table shows about half a million distinct CDR3 sequences, with roughly a third occurring only once. This specimen consisted of cultured PBMCs, obtained from culture after CMV antigen stimulation. The source of these receptors is a human donor in good health (CMV status not recorded). Some clones in this sample may be carry-over from other donors' samples.

The V gene is TRBV4-1, the J gene TRBJ2-6, with a possible D match to TRBD1 (5 bases). V dropped 0 bases and J dropped 0 bases, with 6 bases sitting between them. There are 16 residues in the CDR3. Germline CDR1 and CDR2: MGHRA and YSYEKL. CDR3 sequence (DNA): TGCGCCAGCAGCCAAGAAGGGGACTCTGGGGCCAACGTCCTGACTTTC. Its translation: CASSQEGDSGANVLTF.

This clonotype appeared a single time. The V gene is TRBV28, the J gene TRBJ1-2; D remains unclear. Deletions cut 6 bases from V and 12 bases from J, with 14 bases between. The CDR3 is made up of 11 amino acids. The V gene's germline CDR1 is MDHEN and CDR2 SYDVKM. In DNA form, the CDR3 reads TGTGCCAGCAGAGCCACGCCGCCGGACACCTTC. It codes for CASRATPPDTF.

The CDR3 is CASSSYGTSDLETQYF. CDR3 bases: TGTGCCAGCAGTTCCTACGGGACTAGCGATCTGGAGACCCAGTACTTC. The V and J genes are TRBV28 and TRBJ2-5; TRBD2 aligns across 10 bases. V was clipped by 4 bases and J by 5 bases; unmatched bases: 10. The germline gives CDR1 MDHEN, CDR2 SYDVKM. This CDR3 has 16 amino acids.

V usage is TRBV6-6 and J usage is TRBJ1-1; no definite D call. V was pared by 8 bases and J by 0 bases, with 10 bases between. Looked up from germline, CDR1 is MNHNY and CDR2 is SVGAGI (reference sequence). This CDR3 comprises 13 residues. The CDR3 coding sequence is TGTGCCAGCGGCCGGGCGGTGAACACTGAAGCTTTCTTT. Its protein is CASGRAVNTEAFF.

This clonotype came up once. The V gene is TRBV4-3, the J gene TRBJ2-6, with TRBD1 as a possible D gene (5 bases). The V end lost 4 bases, the J end lost 4 bases, and 14 bases lay between the germline ends. Germline V CDR1 and CDR2: LGHNA, YSLEER. This CDR3 has 16 residues. The CDR3 spells CASSPTGYRGANVLTF. The CDR3 DNA reads TGCGCCAGCAGCCCTACTGGGTACAGGGGGGCCAACGTCCTGACTTTC.

The gene calls are TRBV6-2 or TRBV6-3 and TRBJ2-1, with D hard to call. CDR3 size: 14 residues. Germline values: CDR1 MNHEY, CDR2 SVGEGT. Trimming took off 4 bases at V and 4 bases at J, with 11 bases between the two ends. In DNA form, the CDR3 reads TGTGCCAGCAGTTCGGGTCCATTTTACAATGAGCAGTTCTTC. Residues: CASSSGPFYNEQFF.

The rearrangement uses TRBV3-1 and TRBJ2-7; 8 bases align to TRBD1. V shed 4 bases and J 3 bases; nucleotides not matched to a gene: 8. Germline-derived CDR1 and CDR2 are LGHDT and YNNKEL (reference sequence). This CDR3 is 15 amino acids long. CDR3 DNA: TGTGCCAGCAGCCTCAGACAGGGGCGGAACTACGAGCAGTACTTC. It translates to CASSLRQGRNYEQYF.

This clonotype was seen ten or more times. This sequence joins TRBV7-2 and TRBJ1-2; D might be TRBD1 (6 bases). The length of the CDR3 is 15 residues. Trimming removed 5 bases at V and 8 bases at J, with 21 bases between. Germline CDR1 reads SGHTA; CDR2 reads FQGNSA. The CDR3 nucleotides are TGTGCCAGCAGCCAATCTGCGGGGGCGGGTGGAGGCTACACCTTC. It specifies CASSQSAGAGGGYTF.

J is TRBJ1-2 and V is TRBV19; D is unclear. Germline-derived CDR1 and CDR2 are LNHDA and SQIVND (reference sequence). CDR3 length equals 13 residues. Trimming shortened V by 1 base and J by 4 bases, and 7 bases separated the two germline ends. The CDR3 DNA reads as TGTGCCAGTAGTATAGCCTCAGGCTATGGCTACACCTTC. As protein: CASSIASGYGYTF.

The chain has TRBV2 and TRBJ2-2; the D is unclear. The CDR3 has 14 residues. Germline V CDR1 and CDR2: SNHLY, FYNNEI. V shed 2 bases and J shed 1 base, with 5 bases lying between them. CDR3 bases: TGTGCCAGCAGTGAACAGAAGAACACCGGGGAGCTGTTTTTT. As protein: CASSEQKNTGELFF.

This clonotype was counted between two and nine times. This chain connects TRBV19 to TRBJ2-2; D is unclear. Germline V gene lookup returns CDR1 LNHDA and CDR2 SQIVND (reference sequence). The CDR3 consists of 14 residues. V lost 3 bases, J lost 5 bases, and 10 bases lay in between. In DNA, the CDR3 is TGTGCCAGTAGTATCAATCTGAGGACCGGGGAGCTGTTTTTT. Translating gives CASSINLRTGELFF.

The sample holds a few counts of this clonotype. V and J are TRBV7-9 and TRBJ2-2; 8 positions match TRBD1. From germline, CDR1 is SEHNR and CDR2 FQNEAQ (reference sequence). V gave up 2 bases and J gave up 3 bases; unmatched junction bases: 20. The CDR3 consists of 21 residues. In nucleotides, the CDR3 is TGTGCCAGCAGCTTACGTTTGTTGCTGGCAGGGGGCCTCCCAGACACCGGGGAGCTGTTTTTT. It yields the protein CASSLRLLLAGGLPDTGELFF. Using reference TRBV7-9 and TRBJ2-2 for the parts outside the CDR3, the full variable domain is DTGVSQNPRHKITKRGQNVTFRCDPISEHNRLYWYRQTLGQGPEFLTYFQNEAQLEKSRLLSDRFSAERPKGSFSTLEIQRTEQGDSAMYLCASSLRLLLAGGLPDTGELFFGEGSRLTVL.

J is TRBJ2-1 and V is TRBV7-2; no reliable D call. V lost 1 base and J lost 5, with 9 bases in between. Looked up from germline, CDR1 is SGHTA and CDR2 is FQGNSA. This CDR3 has 14 amino acids. In DNA, the CDR3 is TGTGCCAGCAGCTTAGTATTTGGGGACAATGAGCAGTTCTTC. Translating gives CASSLVFGDNEQFF.

V usage is TRBV11-1 and J usage is TRBJ2-7; D gene ambiguous. CDR3 length: 14 amino acids. With 4 bases removed from V and 6 bases from J, the gap between germline ends came to 16 bases. Germline-derived CDR1 and CDR2 are SGHAT and FQDESV (reference sequence). CDR3 sequence reads: CASSSGAAPAEQYF. CDR3 nucleotides: TGTGCCAGCAGCTCCGGCGCCGCGCCCGCCGAGCAGTACTTC.

This clonotype was observed a handful of times. This rearrangement joins TRBV7-2 to TRBJ1-6, with D perhaps TRBD1 (6 bases). V was trimmed by 1 base and J by 10 bases, leaving 11 bases between them. This CDR3 has 14 amino acids. Germline CDR1 is SGHTA and CDR2 is FQGNSA. This CDR3 is CASSLVTGRSPLHF. The CDR3, as DNA: TGTGCCAGCAGCTTAGTGACAGGCCGATCACCCCTCCACTTT. Based on the CDR3 plus reference TRBV7-2 and TRBJ1-6, the full variable domain is GAGVSQSPSNKVTEKGKDVELRCDPISGHTALYWYRQSLGQGLEFLIYFQGNSAPDKSGLPSDRFSAERTGGSVSTLTIQRTQQEDSAVYLCASSLVTGRSPLHFGNGTRLTVT.

A few counts support this clonotype. CDR3 protein: CASSISGSAGELFF. In nucleotides, the CDR3 is TGTGCCAGTAGTATCAGCGGGAGCGCCGGGGAGCTGTTTTTT. The V and J genes are TRBV19 and TRBJ2-2; 8 bases align to TRBD2. Germline CDR1 reads LNHDA; CDR2 reads SQIVND (reference sequence). The CDR3 runs 14 residues. The V and J ends lost 3 bases and 6 bases, in that order; junction bases with no gene match: 3.

This clonotype has only one observation. The chain couples TRBV19 to TRBJ1-5; weak D call: TRBD1 (5 bases). CDR3 length: 14 amino acids. Germline V CDR1 and CDR2: LNHDA, SQIVND (reference sequence). Trimming cost V 4 bases and J 5 bases, with 12 bases left between them. CDR3 sequence: CASSRQGWDQPQHF. The CDR3 region has the DNA TGTGCCAGTAGTAGGCAGGGATGGGATCAGCCCCAGCATTTT.

The sample holds many counts of this clonotype. The rearrangement links TRBV7-2 to TRBJ1-3, with 7 bases identical to TRBD1. Per the germline V gene, CDR1 is SGHTA and CDR2 is FQGNSA. Trimming at V came to 6 bases and at J to 2 bases, leaving 4 bases not matched to a gene. CDR3 length equals 14 residues. The CDR3 protein is CASRQTGAGNTIYF. The DNA of the CDR3 is TGTGCCAGCAGGCAAACAGGGGCTGGAAACACCATATATTTT.

The V and J genes are TRBV7-6 and TRBJ2-1; D might be TRBD2 (6 bases). Germline-derived CDR1 and CDR2 are SGHVS and FNYEAQ. The V end was cut by 5 bases, the J end by 10 bases, with 15 bases between. The CDR3 totals 13 residues. The CDR3 DNA sequence: TGTGCCAGCAGCACGGGACTGGTCGAGGAGCAGTTCTTC. Its translation is CASSTGLVEEQFF.